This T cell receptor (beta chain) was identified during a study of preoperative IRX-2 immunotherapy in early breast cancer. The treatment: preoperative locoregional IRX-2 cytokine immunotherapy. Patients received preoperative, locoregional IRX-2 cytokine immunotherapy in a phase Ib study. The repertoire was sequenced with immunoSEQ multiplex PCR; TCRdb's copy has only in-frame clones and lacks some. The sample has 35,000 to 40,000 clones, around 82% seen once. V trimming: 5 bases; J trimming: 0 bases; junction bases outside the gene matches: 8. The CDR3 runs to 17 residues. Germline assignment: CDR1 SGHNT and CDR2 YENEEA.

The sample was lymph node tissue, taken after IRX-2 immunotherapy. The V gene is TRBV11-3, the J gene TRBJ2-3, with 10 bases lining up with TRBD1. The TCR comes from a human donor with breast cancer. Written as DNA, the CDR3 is TGTGCCAGCAGCGTGACAGGGGGCCTCGGTAGCACAGATACGCAGTATTTT. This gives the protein CASSVTGGLGSTDTQYF.